Listed below are T cell receptor beta chains from one sample, sequenced in a study of blood T cell repertoires in COVID-19. Repertoires were generated with immunoSEQ multiplex PCR, while TCRdb's copy carries only in-frame clones and drops some. This sample carries some 240,000 clones, 84% of them seen once, and the ten largest clones take roughly 3.1%. The sequenced sample consisted of PBMCs or T cells enriched from blood (not recorded which). The receptors were gathered from a man over 45 who had recovered from COVID-19. Each CDR3 is given with its conserved first and last residue. A D gene is named only where the DNA matches it firmly. Part of the rows lack a size; the others show once, few, many or a class for expanded clones.

J gene: TRBJ2-5
clone size: .
V gene: TRBV5-4
D gene: TRBD1
CDR3 DNA: TGTGCCAGCAGCCCGCAGGGGGCCATACAAGAGACCCAGTACTTC
CDR3 protein: CASSPQGAIQETQYF

J gene: TRBJ1-4
clone size: .
V gene: TRBV9
D gene: .
CDR3 DNA: TGTGCCAGCAGCGTTAGTGCCGGGCCCGGGGAGCACAGAACTAATGAAAAACTGTTTTTT
CDR3 protein: CASSVSAGPGEHRTNEKLFF

J gene: TRBJ2-1
clone size: .
V gene: TRBV6-6
D gene: TRBD2
CDR3 DNA: TGTGCCAGCATATTAACTAGCGCGGTCAATGAGCAGTTCTTC
CDR3 protein: CASILTSAVNEQFF

J gene: TRBJ1-2
clone size: .
V gene: TRBV5-1
D gene: TRBD1
CDR3 DNA: TGCGCCAGCAGCTTCTCGGGACAGGGAAACTATGGCTACACCTTC
CDR3 protein: CASSFSGQGNYGYTF

J gene: TRBJ2-1
clone size: once
V gene: TRBV11-3
D gene: TRBD1
CDR3 DNA: TGTGCCAGCAGCTTAGGAGGTAGGGGAGCAGGGGGTTTTGATGAGCAGTTCTTC
CDR3 protein: CASSLGGRGAGGFDEQFF

J gene: TRBJ1-3
clone size: .
V gene: TRBV9
D gene: .
CDR3 DNA: TGTGCCAGCAGCGCGGGGCGGGGCACCATATATTTT
CDR3 protein: CASSAGRGTIYF

J gene: TRBJ1-5
clone size: .
V gene: TRBV30
D gene: TRBD1
CDR3 DNA: TGTGCCTGTTCAGGGGGAACTAATCAGCCCCAGCATTTT
CDR3 protein: CACSGGTNQPQHF

J gene: TRBJ1-3
clone size: .
V gene: TRBV3-1/TRBV3-2
D gene: .
CDR3 DNA: TGTGCCAGCAGCCGTGGACTCAGCTCTGGAAACACCATATATTTT
CDR3 protein: CASSRGLSSGNTIYF

J gene: TRBJ2-7
clone size: .
V gene: TRBV6-6
D gene: .
CDR3 DNA: TGTGCCAGCAGTTTGTCACCGGGACTCGGGGGTTACGAGCAGTACTTC
CDR3 protein: CASSLSPGLGGYEQYF

J gene: TRBJ1-1
clone size: .
V gene: TRBV19
D gene: .
CDR3 DNA: TGTGCCAGTAGTACGTTGAACACTGAAGCTTTCTTT
CDR3 protein: CASSTLNTEAFF

J gene: TRBJ2-2
clone size: .
V gene: TRBV27
D gene: .
CDR3 DNA: TGTGCCAGCAGTTTATACCCCCCGAGAACCGGGGAGCTGTTTTTT
CDR3 protein: CASSLYPPRTGELFF

J gene: TRBJ2-3
clone size: .
V gene: TRBV7-9
D gene: TRBD1
CDR3 DNA: TGTGCCAGCAGCCGCCGAAGGACAGGGGATTCAGATACGCAGTATTTT
CDR3 protein: CASSRRRTGDSDTQYF

J gene: TRBJ2-1
clone size: .
V gene: TRBV25-1
D gene: TRBD1
CDR3 DNA: TGTGCCAGCAGTGGGGACAGGTTAAACCATGAGCAGTTCTTC
CDR3 protein: CASSGDRLNHEQFF

J gene: TRBJ2-7
clone size: once
V gene: TRBV2
D gene: TRBD1
CDR3 DNA: TGTGCCAGCAGTAAAGAGGGGGCGAGGAACGAGCAGTACTTC
CDR3 protein: CASSKEGARNEQYF

J gene: TRBJ2-1
clone size: .
V gene: TRBV11-3
D gene: .
CDR3 DNA: TGTGCCAGCAGCCCCCCCGGGAACCTCAATGAGCAGTTCTTC
CDR3 protein: CASSPPGNLNEQFF

J gene: TRBJ2-5
clone size: .
V gene: TRBV30
D gene: .
CDR3 DNA: TGTGCCTGGAGCTACGAGACCCAGTACTTC
CDR3 protein: CAWSYETQYF

J gene: TRBJ2-1
clone size: .
V gene: TRBV2
D gene: TRBD2
CDR3 DNA: TGTGCCAGCAGTGAAGAGGGCGGGGGGGGCTTAAATGAGCAGTTCTTC
CDR3 protein: CASSEEGGGGLNEQFF

J gene: TRBJ1-1
clone size: .
V gene: TRBV19
D gene: TRBD1
CDR3 DNA: TGTGCCACCCACAACCAGGGACAGGGGCTGAACACTGAAGCTTTCTTT
CDR3 protein: CATHNQGQGLNTEAFF

J gene: TRBJ1-1
clone size: .
V gene: TRBV12-3/TRBV12-4
D gene: .
CDR3 DNA: TGTGCCAGCAGCTCAGAAACGGGTGAAGCTTTCTTT
CDR3 protein: CASSSETGEAFF

J gene: TRBJ1-3
clone size: .
V gene: TRBV6-5
D gene: .
CDR3 DNA: TGTGCCAGCAGGATGACAAGACGAAACACCATATATTTT
CDR3 protein: CASRMTRRNTIYF

J gene: TRBJ2-2
clone size: .
V gene: TRBV5-1
D gene: TRBD1
CDR3 DNA: TGCGCCAGCAATACCGGGACAGGGGGCGGGGAGCTGTTTTTT
CDR3 protein: CASNTGTGGGELFF

J gene: TRBJ1-1
clone size: .
V gene: TRBV7-2
D gene: TRBD1
CDR3 DNA: TGTGCCAGCAGCGGCTACAGGGGGCTGAACACTGAAGCTTTCTTT
CDR3 protein: CASSGYRGLNTEAFF